Shown below are 17 T cell receptor beta chains from a single sample sequenced in a study of tumor-infiltrating lymphocytes in primary liver carcinoma. RNA and DNA were co-extracted from 20-30 mg of unsorted bulk tissue. A constant-region primer primed TCR beta cDNA synthesis from about 0.45 ug of total RNA. Modified slightly, ARM-PCR produced TCR beta libraries over three nested multiplex PCR rounds. Both of the initial two PCR rounds ran for approximately 11 cycles and employed TRBV1-TRBV30 forward primers alongside a C-beta reverse primer. Via MiXCR, TCRdb re-called the multiplex PCR reads, giving one row per CDR3 protein. The sample has 100,000 to 150,000 distinct CDR3 sequences, 64% seen once; the top ten hold roughly 8%. The sample was liver tumor tissue from sampling region 3. The subset: tumor region T3, left-lateral pole. The receptor source for this set is a woman aged 55-69 years with primary liver carcinoma and hepatitis B virus infection.

Worth noting for this clonotype: Germline and junction disagree at one end, which may indicate a read error. The genes are TRBV7-9 and TRBJ1-2; a weak D match, TRBD1 (5 bases). CDR3 size: 13 residues. CDR1 is SEHNR and CDR2 is FQNEAQ in the germline V gene (reference sequence). CDR3 in amino acids: CANSFRDGYGYTF. CDR3 sequence (DNA): TGTGCCAACAGCTTCCGGGACGGGTATGGCTACACCTTC.

As to this clonotype: With a much larger clone just one base away, this may be a read error. V usage is TRBV30 and J usage is TRBJ1-5; 7 nucleotides match TRBD1. CDR3 length equals 15 residues. Trimming cost V 3 bases and J 3 bases; bases outside gene matches: 8. The germline V gene encodes CDR1 GTSNPN and CDR2 SVGIG (reference sequence). The DNA for the CDR3 is TGTGCCTGGAGCAAACAGGGGCCCACCAATCAGCCCCAGCATTTT. Protein product: CAWSKQGPTNQPQHF.

To note about this clonotype: One end of the junction does not line up with germline, which may come from a read error. The chain is built from TRBV12-3 or TRBV12-4 and TRBJ1-6; the match to TRBD1 covers 11 bases. This CDR3 has 16 residues. In DNA form, the CDR3 reads TGTGCCAGCAGCCAGGGACAGGGGGGCTTGAATTCATCCCTCCACTTT. Encoded protein: CASSQGQGGLNSSLHF.

With regard to this clonotype: The junction does not match germline at one end; this may be a read error. The J gene is TRBJ2-2, the V gene TRBV11-3, with 9 nucleotides matching TRBD2. CDR1 and CDR2 (germline): SGHNT, YENEEA. The CDR3 spans 15 residues. The CDR3 region has the DNA TGTGCCAGAAGCTCTCTAGCGGGGAACACCGGGGAGCCGTTTTTT. This sequence encodes CARSSLAGNTGEPFF.

With regard to this clonotype: Sequence at one end of the junction differs from germline and may be a read error. The chain uses TRBV11-1 and TRBJ2-1; D perhaps matches TRBD2 (6 bases). The CDR3 has 16 residues. Germline V CDR1 and CDR2: SGHAT, FQDESV (reference sequence). The CDR3 nucleotides read TGTGCAAGCAGCTCCCCAGTGGGACCAGGGAGGAATGAGCAGTTCTTC. This gives the protein CASSSPVGPGRNEQFF.

For this clonotype: No conserved phenylalanine or tryptophan ends this CDR3, so it is likely a read error. This chain connects TRBV14 to TRBJ1-5; TRBD1 matches at 12 bases. Looked up from germline, CDR1 is SGHDN and CDR2 is FVKESK. The junction had 13 bases not matched to a gene; V was cut back by 2 bases and J by 5 bases. The CDR3 runs 19 residues. The CDR3 sequence is CASSQIPLGDRGPHQPQHS. CDR3 nucleotides: TGTGCCAGCAGCCAAATACCGTTGGGGGACAGGGGGCCACATCAGCCCCAGCATTCT.

This clonotype was recorded at least ten times. The V gene is TRBV12-3 or TRBV12-4, the J gene TRBJ1-1; maybe TRBD1 (6 bases). Deletions cut 5 bases from V and 5 bases from J, with 18 bases between. This CDR3 comprises 15 residues. The CDR3 DNA is TGTGCCAGCAGTCCAGACCCAGGGGCGCGGACTGAAGCTTTCTTT. It specifies CASSPDPGARTEAFF.

Concerning this clonotype itself: A much larger clonotype is one base distant, so this may be a read error. The final CDR3 position lacks the conserved phenylalanine or tryptophan, pointing to a likely read error. The gene calls are TRBV14 and TRBJ2-2, with D unresolved. The V end lost 3 bases, the J end lost 6 bases, and 5 bases lay between the germline ends. Germline V gene sequence: CDR1 SGHDN, CDR2 FVKESK. The CDR3 is 12 amino acids. CDR3 loop: CASSHQAGELFV. CDR3 nucleotide sequence: TGTGCCAGCAGCCACCAGGCCGGGGAGCTGTTTGTT.

There are many counts of this clonotype. The chain employs TRBV10-1 and TRBJ1-1; a possible D gene is TRBD1 (6 bases). The germline V gene encodes CDR1 WNHNN and CDR2 SYGVQD (reference sequence). Trimming left V 4 bases short and J 2 bases short, with 8 bases between. The CDR3 is 13 residues long. CDR3 sequence: CASSAQGNTEAFF. CDR3 nucleotide sequence: TGCGCCAGCAGTGCACAGGGCAACACTGAAGCTTTCTTT.

This clonotype was seen a few times. V is TRBV7-9 and J is TRBJ2-1; maybe TRBD1 (6 bases). CDR1 is SEHNR, CDR2 FQNEAQ, per germline (reference sequence). V was trimmed by 3 bases and J by 9 bases, leaving 15 bases between them. There are 14 residues in the CDR3. CDR3 residues: CASSLGAAGGEQFF. CDR3 bases: TGTGCCAGCAGCTTGGGGGCCGCCGGCGGTGAGCAGTTCTTC.

This clonotype has only a few counts. One base away lies a much larger clone, so this may be a sequencing read error. A read error is likely, as this CDR3 ends without the conserved phenylalanine or tryptophan. The gene calls are TRBV12-3 or TRBV12-4 and TRBJ1-1; possible D gene TRBD1, 6 bases. Trimming removed 6 bases from V and 1 base from J, with 12 bases in between. This CDR3 is built from 14 residues. The CDR3 sequence: CASSPRTENTEAFL. In nucleotides, the CDR3 is TGTGCCAGCAGCCCCCGGACAGAGAACACTGAAGCTTTCCTT.

This clonotype was recorded a few times. This chain joins TRBV6-1 and TRBJ2-3, with D perhaps TRBD2 (6 bases). The V end was cut by 3 bases, the J end by 2 bases, with 18 bases between. Germline values: CDR1 MNHNS, CDR2 SASEGT. The CDR3 covers 17 residues. The CDR3 spells CASSDLGGGKSTDTQYF. CDR3 coding DNA: TGTGCCAGCAGTGATCTCGGTGGCGGGAAGTCCACAGATACGCAGTATTTT.

Comment on this clonotype: This may come from a read error, since a much larger clone is one base off. The V gene is TRBV6-5, the J gene TRBJ2-7, with unresolved D. V was clipped by 7 bases and J by 6 bases, with 22 bases between them. The germline V gene has CDR1 MNHEY and CDR2 SVGAGI. The CDR3 is made up of 15 amino acids. The CDR3 DNA follows: TGTGCCAGCATCCCAAGATCCGACCTACTGGGCGAGCAGTACTTC. This gives the protein CASIPRSDLLGEQYF.

Concerning this clonotype itself: Given a much more abundant clone one base away, this may be a read error. V gene TRBV30 combines with J gene TRBJ2-5; D is perhaps TRBD1 (5 bases). Trimming took 0 bases from V and 13 from J, leaving 18 bases between them. This CDR3 region has 13 residues. From germline, CDR1 is GTSNPN and CDR2 SVGIG (reference sequence). For the CDR3, the DNA is TGTGCCTGGAGTGTACAAAATGGGGCACCTCGGTACTTC. Its translation: CAWSVQNGAPRYF. The full variable domain, with the rest looked up from reference TRBV30 and TRBJ2-5, is SQTIHQWPATLVQPVGSPLSLECTVEGTSNPNLYWYRQAAGRGLQLLFYSVGIGQISSEVPQNLSASRPQDRQFILSSKKLLLSDSGFYLCAWSVQNGAPRYFGPGTRLLVL.

On this clonotype: A much bigger clone sits one base away, suggesting this may be a read error. The chain recombines TRBV6-6 with TRBJ2-7, with D possibly matching TRBD1 (6 bases). With 7 bases removed from V and 9 bases from J, the gap between germline ends came to 22 bases. CDR1 is MNHNY, CDR2 SVGAGI, per germline (reference sequence). This CDR3 is built from 14 residues. CDR3: CASKSGHPDDGQYF. The DNA for the CDR3 is TGTGCCAGCAAATCGGGACACCCTGATGACGGGCAGTACTTC.

This clonotype was counted at least ten times. The V call is TRBV12-3 or TRBV12-4, the J call TRBJ2-7; 7 bases fit TRBD2. The CDR3 runs 16 residues. Germline trimming cut 1 base from V and 5 bases from J; bases unmatched to any gene: 11. The CDR3 here is CASSLGGVGGRNEQYF. CDR3 in DNA: TGTGCCAGCAGTTTAGGAGGCGTGGGAGGGCGTAACGAGCAGTACTTC.

This clonotype was counted a few times. This CDR3 is CASSLAFRSTDMQHF. In DNA form, the CDR3 reads TGCGCCAGCAGCTTGGCCTTTCGTAGCACAGATATGCAGCATTTT. The chain is built from TRBV5-1 and TRBJ2-3, with D unclear. The J call may be faulty, since TRBJ1-5 better matches the DNA end. Germline loops: CDR1 SGHRS, CDR2 YFSETQ. The CDR3 contains 15 residues.